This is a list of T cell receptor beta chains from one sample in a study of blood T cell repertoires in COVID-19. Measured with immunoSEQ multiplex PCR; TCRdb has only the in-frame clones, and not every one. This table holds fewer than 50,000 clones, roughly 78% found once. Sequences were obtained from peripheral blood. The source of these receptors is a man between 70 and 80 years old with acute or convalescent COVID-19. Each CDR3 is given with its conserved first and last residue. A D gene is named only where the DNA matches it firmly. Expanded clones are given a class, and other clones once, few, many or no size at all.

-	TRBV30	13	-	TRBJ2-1	TGTGCCTGGAGTGTTCAGGGGATCGATGAGCAGTTCTTC	CAWSVQGIDEQFF
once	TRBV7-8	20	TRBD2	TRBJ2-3	TGTGCCAGCAGCCCACGACTAGCGGGAGGGTCCGTTGGGGTAGCAGATACGCAGTATTTT	CASSPRLAGGSVGVADTQYF
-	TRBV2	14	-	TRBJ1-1	TGTGCCAGCAAGAACGGCGGAAAAAACACTGAAGCTTTCTTT	CASKNGGKNTEAFF
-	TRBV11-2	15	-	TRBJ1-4	TGTGCCAGCAGCTTAGCCGTACTGAGCAATGAAAAACTGTTTTTT	CASSLAVLSNEKLFF
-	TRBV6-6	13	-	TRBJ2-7	TGTGCCAGCAGTCTCCCCCCACGCGACGAGCAGTACTTC	CASSLPPRDEQYF
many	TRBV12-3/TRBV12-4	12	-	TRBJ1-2	TGTGCCAGCAGGAAACAAGATTATGGCTACACCTTC	CASRKQDYGYTF
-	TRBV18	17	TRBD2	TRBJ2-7	TGTGCCAGCTCACCCATGGCTCTAGCGGGAGGGCCCCACGAGCAGTACTTC	CASSPMALAGGPHEQYF
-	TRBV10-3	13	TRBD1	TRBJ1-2	TGTGCCATCAGTGAGGGTCAGGGGGGTGGCTACACCTTC	CAISEGQGGGYTF
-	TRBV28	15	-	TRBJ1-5	TGTGCCAGCAGTTCGGGCGGGTGGGGCAATCAGCCCCAGCATTTT	CASSSGGWGNQPQHF
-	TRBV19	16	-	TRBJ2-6	TGTGCCAGTAGTATATCCGGTAACTCTGGGGCCAACGTCCTGACTTTC	CASSISGNSGANVLTF
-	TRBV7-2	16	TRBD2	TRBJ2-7	TGTGCCAGCAGCTTGGGACTAGCGGGGGGGCAATACGAGCAGTACTTC	CASSLGLAGGQYEQYF
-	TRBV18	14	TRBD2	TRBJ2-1	TGTGCCAGCTCAGGACTAGCGGGAGAGAATGAGCAGTTCTTC	CASSGLAGENEQFF
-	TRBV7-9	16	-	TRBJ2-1	TGTGCCAGCAGCTTAGGCTGGCGGGGGCGACACAATGAGCAGTTCTTC	CASSLGWRGRHNEQFF
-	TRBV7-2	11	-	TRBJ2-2	TGTGCCAGCAGCTCTAGCGGGGAGCTGTTTTTT	CASSSSGELFF
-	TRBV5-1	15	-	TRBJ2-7	TGCGCCAGCAGCGCCGGGGTAAGCTCTTCCTACGAGCAGTACTTC	CASSAGVSSSYEQYF